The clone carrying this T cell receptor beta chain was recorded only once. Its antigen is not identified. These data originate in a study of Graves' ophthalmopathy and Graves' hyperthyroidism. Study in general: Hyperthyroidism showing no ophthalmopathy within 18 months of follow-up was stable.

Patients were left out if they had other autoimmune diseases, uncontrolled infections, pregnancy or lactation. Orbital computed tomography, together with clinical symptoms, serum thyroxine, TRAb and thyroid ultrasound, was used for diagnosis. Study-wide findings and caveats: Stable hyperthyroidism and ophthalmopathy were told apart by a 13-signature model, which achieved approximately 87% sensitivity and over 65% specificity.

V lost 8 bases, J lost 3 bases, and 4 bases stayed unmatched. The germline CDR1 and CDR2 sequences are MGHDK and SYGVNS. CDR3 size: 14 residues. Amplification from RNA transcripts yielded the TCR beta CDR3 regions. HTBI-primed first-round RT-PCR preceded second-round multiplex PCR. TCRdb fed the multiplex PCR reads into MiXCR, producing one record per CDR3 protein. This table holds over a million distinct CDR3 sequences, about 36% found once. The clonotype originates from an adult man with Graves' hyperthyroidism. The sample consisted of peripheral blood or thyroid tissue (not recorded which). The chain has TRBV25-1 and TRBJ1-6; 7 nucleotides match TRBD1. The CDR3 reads CASQGTDYNSPLHF. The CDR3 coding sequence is TGTGCCAGCCAAGGGACAGACTATAATTCACCCCTCCACTTT.